A selection of T cell receptor beta chains follows, all from one sample in a study of T-cell memory formation after mild COVID-19. TCRdb redid the calling of the 5' RACE reads with MiXCR, one entry per CDR3 protein. The sample includes 95,000 to 120,000 distinct CDR3 sequences, about a fifth of them seen just once. Sequenced material: PBMCs or a T cell subset sorted from them (not recorded which). These receptors all come from a man between 18 and 35 years old who had mild COVID-19 (a few samples of this study predate the infection). Cell type and time point are not known. CDR3s include the opening cysteine and the closing phenylalanine or tryptophan. Each record gives: CDR3 protein, CDR3 DNA, J gene, CDR3 length, clone size, D gene, V gene. The D gene is left open where the match is weak. Size is omitted from some rows. Given values are once, few, many or a class for expanded clones.

CDR3: CASSLGTGSSYNEQFF
DNA: TGTGCCAGCAGCTTAGGTACCGGGAGCTCCTACAATGAGCAGTTCTTC
J: TRBJ2-1
length: 16
size: -
D: -
V: TRBV7-6

CDR3: CASSLGGAGQPQHF
DNA: TGTGCCAGCAGCTTAGGGGGGGCGGGGCAGCCCCAGCATTTT
J: TRBJ1-5
length: 14
size: few
D: -
V: TRBV7-8

CDR3: CASSYRDSAVSGANVLTF
DNA: TGTGCCAGCAGTTACCGGGACAGTGCTGTCTCTGGGGCCAACGTCCTGACTTTC
J: TRBJ2-6
length: 18
size: many
D: TRBD1
V: TRBV2

CDR3: CASSFLGTDTQYF
DNA: TGTGCCAGCAGTTTTTTGGGCACAGATACGCAGTATTTT
J: TRBJ2-3
length: 13
size: -
D: -
V: TRBV27

CDR3: CASSQDGGRVSTGELFF
DNA: TGTGCCAGCAGCCAAGACGGTGGCAGGGTGAGCACCGGGGAGCTGTTTTTT
J: TRBJ2-2
length: 17
size: -
D: -
V: TRBV4-2

CDR3: CASSLNDLGSNGYTF
DNA: TGTGCCAGCAGTTTAAACGACCTTGGATCGAATGGCTACACCTTC
J: TRBJ1-2
length: 15
size: few
D: -
V: TRBV12-3/TRBV12-4

CDR3: CASSPTGDREYGYTF
DNA: TGCGCCAGCAGCCCGACCGGCGACAGGGAATATGGCTACACCTTC
J: TRBJ1-2
length: 15
size: few
D: TRBD1
V: TRBV5-1

CDR3: CASSQTTSMAYEQYF
DNA: TGCGCCAGCAGCCAGACGACTAGCATGGCCTACGAGCAGTACTTC
J: TRBJ2-7
length: 15
size: few
D: TRBD2
V: TRBV4-1

CDR3: CASSQVAAGLDYEQYF
DNA: TGCGCCAGCAGCCAAGTGGCGGCAGGCCTAGACTACGAGCAGTACTTC
J: TRBJ2-7
length: 16
size: few
D: -
V: TRBV4-3

CDR3: CASSRYRDRERLTTNEKLFF
DNA: TGCGCCAGCAGCCGTTACCGGGACAGGGAGCGCCTCACAACTAATGAAAAACTGTTTTTT
J: TRBJ1-4
length: 20
size: -
D: TRBD1
V: TRBV4-1

CDR3: CASSPRYRGGNEKLFF
DNA: TGTGCCAGCAGCCCCCGCTACAGGGGGGGGAATGAAAAACTGTTTTTT
J: TRBJ1-4
length: 16
size: -
D: TRBD1
V: TRBV7-9

CDR3: CASTILGGTEAFF
DNA: TGTGCCAGTACTATCCTAGGTGGGACTGAAGCTTTCTTT
J: TRBJ1-1
length: 13
size: few
D: -
V: TRBV19

CDR3: CASKMSGNTEAFF
DNA: TGTGCCAGCAAAATGTCAGGGAACACTGAAGCTTTCTTT
J: TRBJ1-1
length: 13
size: -
D: -
V: TRBV6-2/TRBV6-3

CDR3: CAISEGGLSETQYF
DNA: TGTGCCATCAGTGAGGGGGGGCTTTCAGAGACCCAGTACTTC
J: TRBJ2-5
length: 14
size: few
D: -
V: TRBV10-3

CDR3: CASSAGTGSTDTQYF
DNA: TGTGCCAGCAGTGCCGGGACAGGGAGCACAGATACGCAGTATTTT
J: TRBJ2-3
length: 15
size: few
D: TRBD1
V: TRBV2

CDR3: CASSEWGSSYNEQFF
DNA: TGTGCCAGCAGCGAGTGGGGTTCTTCCTACAATGAGCAGTTCTTC
J: TRBJ2-1
length: 15
size: few
D: -
V: TRBV9

CDR3: CASSAGTKVYNEQFF
DNA: TGTGCCAGCTCCGCCGGGACAAAAGTCTACAATGAGCAGTTCTTC
J: TRBJ2-1
length: 15
size: -
D: -
V: TRBV18

CDR3: CASSRDRNTGELFF
DNA: TGCGCCAGCAGCCGGGACAGAAACACCGGGGAGCTGTTTTTT
J: TRBJ2-2
length: 14
size: -
D: TRBD1
V: TRBV5-1

CDR3: CASSSLRWGGQDTQYF
DNA: TGTGCCAGCAGTTCCCTTCGGTGGGGGGGCCAAGATACGCAGTATTTT
J: TRBJ2-3
length: 16
size: -
D: -
V: TRBV6-5

CDR3: CASSWSLSYEQYF
DNA: TGTGCCAGCAGTTGGAGCCTCTCCTACGAGCAGTACTTC
J: TRBJ2-7
length: 13
size: -
D: -
V: TRBV12-3/TRBV12-4

CDR3: CASLRAAEETQYF
DNA: TGTGCCAGCCTCAGGGCAGCGGAAGAGACCCAGTACTTC
J: TRBJ2-5
length: 13
size: -
D: -
V: TRBV3-1

CDR3: CASSTVQETQYF
DNA: TGTGCCAGCAGCACCGTCCAAGAGACCCAGTACTTC
J: TRBJ2-5
length: 12
size: few
D: -
V: TRBV7-9

CDR3: CASSLSDPGRPGNTIYF
DNA: TGCGCCAGCAGCTTAAGTGATCCGGGACGCCCGGGAAACACCATATATTTT
J: TRBJ1-3
length: 17
size: -
D: -
V: TRBV5-1

CDR3: CASSIELNTEAFF
DNA: TGTGCCAGTAGTATAGAACTTAACACTGAAGCTTTCTTT
J: TRBJ1-1
length: 13
size: -
D: -
V: TRBV19

CDR3: CASSPPGLAGDSLETQYF
DNA: TGTGCCAGCTCACCGCCAGGACTAGCGGGGGACAGTCTAGAGACCCAGTACTTC
J: TRBJ2-5
length: 18
size: many
D: TRBD2
V: TRBV18

CDR3: CSAREWQGVGYTF
DNA: TGCAGTGCTAGAGAGTGGCAGGGCGTTGGCTACACCTTC
J: TRBJ1-2
length: 13
size: few
D: -
V: TRBV20-1

CDR3: CASRWGHLDEQYF
DNA: TGTGCCAGCAGGTGGGGGCATCTGGACGAGCAGTACTTC
J: TRBJ2-7
length: 13
size: once
D: -
V: TRBV6-2/TRBV6-3

CDR3: CASTRDRGFNQPQHF
DNA: TGTGCCAGTACCCGGGACAGGGGTTTCAATCAGCCCCAGCATTTT
J: TRBJ1-5
length: 15
size: once
D: TRBD1
V: TRBV19

CDR3: CASRELAGGLRDTQYF
DNA: TGTGCCAGCAGAGAACTAGCGGGGGGGCTAAGGGATACGCAGTATTTT
J: TRBJ2-3
length: 16
size: -
D: TRBD2
V: TRBV6-6

CDR3: CASSLKRDGTEAFF
DNA: TGTGCCAGCAGTTTGAAGAGGGATGGCACTGAAGCTTTCTTT
J: TRBJ1-1
length: 14
size: -
D: -
V: TRBV27

CDR3: CASSPSGGAIDTQYF
DNA: TGTGCCAGCAGCCCAAGCGGGGGGGCCATAGATACGCAGTATTTT
J: TRBJ2-3
length: 15
size: few
D: TRBD2
V: TRBV7-9

CDR3: CASSPMGLLETQYF
DNA: TGTGCCAGCAGCCCAATGGGACTATTAGAGACCCAGTACTTC
J: TRBJ2-5
length: 14
size: few
D: TRBD2
V: TRBV12-3/TRBV12-4

CDR3: CASSPPGLNTGELFF
DNA: TGTGCCAGCAGCCCCCCGGGACTCAACACCGGGGAGCTGTTTTTT
J: TRBJ2-2
length: 15
size: few
D: -
V: TRBV7-9

CDR3: CSASARGEAGELFF
DNA: TGCAGTGCTAGCGCGCGCGGGGAGGCCGGGGAGCTGTTTTTT
J: TRBJ2-2
length: 14
size: many
D: -
V: TRBV20-1

CDR3: CASSLLRENYGYTF
DNA: TGTGCCAGCAGCTTGCTCAGGGAAAACTATGGCTACACCTTC
J: TRBJ1-2
length: 14
size: -
D: -
V: TRBV5-6

CDR3: CASSESSSAYNEQFF
DNA: TGCGCCAGCAGTGAGTCGAGTAGCGCCTACAATGAGCAGTTCTTC
J: TRBJ2-1
length: 15
size: -
D: -
V: TRBV10-2

CDR3: CASSYSPWGYEQYF
DNA: TGTGCCAGCAGTTACTCCCCTTGGGGCTACGAGCAGTACTTC
J: TRBJ2-7
length: 14
size: -
D: -
V: TRBV6-2/TRBV6-3

CDR3: CASSPSEGNTEAFF
DNA: TGTGCCAGCAGTCCTAGTGAGGGGAACACTGAAGCTTTCTTT
J: TRBJ1-1
length: 14
size: -
D: -
V: TRBV6-5

CDR3: CATSDNRWTEAGAQYF
DNA: TGTGCCACCAGTGATAACCGGTGGACGGAGGCCGGCGCCCAGTACTTC
J: TRBJ2-5
length: 16
size: few
D: -
V: TRBV24-1